This T cell receptor beta chain comes out of a study of T-cell memory formation after mild COVID-19. Trimming took 1 base from V and 9 from J, leaving 14 bases between them. Germline loops: CDR1 LGHNA, CDR2 YSLEER. The CDR3 has 14 amino acids. TCRdb recomputed calls from the 5' RACE reads with MiXCR, one row per CDR3 protein. The profile shows approximately 250,000 distinct CDR3 sequences, approximately 15% of them singletons. The chain combines TRBV4-3 with TRBJ2-3; D unresolved. Sequencing input: PBMCs or a T cell subset sorted from them (not recorded which). The TCR was taken from a man aged 18 to 29 who had mild COVID-19 (a few samples of this study predate the infection). Cell type and time point are not known. Here the CDR3 DNA reads TGCGCCAGCAGCCAAGGTTCCAGGACCGGGACGCAGTATTTT. It codes for CASSQGSRTGTQYF.